One T cell receptor beta chain is described in this entry. Here immunoSEQ multiplex PCR was the method, and the copy in TCRdb shows in-frame clones only, minus some. The data show around 68,000 clones, with roughly three quarters seen just once and approximately 10% held by the top ten. The sample is drawn from a study of blood T cell repertoires in COVID-19. Looking at the study overall: The United States, Italy and Spain provided the acute and convalescent COVID-19 samples.

The germline V gene has CDR1 MNHEY and CDR2 SVGAGI. The CDR3 is 14 residues long. Trimming left V 6 bases short and J 3 bases short, with 12 bases between. The sample was peripheral blood. This receptor was obtained from a woman aged 45 to 65 with acute or convalescent COVID-19. V usage is TRBV6-5 and J usage is TRBJ2-1; D not certain. The CDR3 loop reads CASSLGGLYNEQFF. The CDR3 DNA reads as TGTGCCAGCAGCCTGGGTGGGCTCTACAATGAGCAGTTCTTC.